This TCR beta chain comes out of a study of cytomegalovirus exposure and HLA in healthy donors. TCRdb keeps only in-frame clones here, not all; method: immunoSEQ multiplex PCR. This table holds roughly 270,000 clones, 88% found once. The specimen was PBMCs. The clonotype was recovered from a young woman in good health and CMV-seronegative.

The CDR3 DNA reads TGTGCCAGCAGTCCGGGACAGGTGATTATGGGCTACACCTTC. This translates into CASSPGQVIMGYTF. The chain couples TRBV27 to TRBJ1-2; TRBD1 matches at 8 bases. Germline-derived CDR1 and CDR2 are MNHEY and SMNVEV (reference sequence). V lost 5 bases and J lost 8; bases outside the gene matches: 10. This CDR3 is built from 14 residues.